A selection of T cell receptor beta chains follows, all from one sample in a study of blood T cell repertoires in COVID-19. The table came from immunoSEQ multiplex PCR; TCRdb's copy has only in-frame clones and leaves some out. Of approximately 190,000 clones listed, 85% to 90% are singletons. Specimen: peripheral blood. The receptors shown here come from a man of 80 years or more with acute or convalescent COVID-19. CDR3s include the opening cysteine and the closing phenylalanine or tryptophan. The order of the fields is V gene, D gene, J gene, clone size, CDR3 protein, CDR3 DNA. The D gene is left open where the match is weak. The size field is filled for only some rows; it gives once, few, many or a size class.

>TRBV29-1|-|TRBJ1-2|few
CSVWATNYGYTF
TGCAGCGTTTGGGCCACAAACTATGGCTACACCTTC
>TRBV5-1|-|TRBJ1-1|-
CASSSQRNTEAFF
TGCGCCAGCAGCTCACAGAGGAACACTGAAGCTTTCTTT
>TRBV7-9|-|TRBJ1-1|-
CASSQSPSTGLNTEAFF
TGTGCCAGCAGCCAATCCCCTTCGACAGGCCTGAACACTGAAGCTTTCTTT
>TRBV7-8|-|TRBJ1-5|-
CASSLGTANQPQHF
TGTGCCAGCAGCTTAGGGACAGCCAATCAGCCCCAGCATTTT
>TRBV12-3/TRBV12-4|TRBD2|TRBJ2-7|-
CASTGGVPGEQYF
TGTGCCAGCACCGGGGGGGTACCGGGGGAGCAGTACTTC
>TRBV6-4|TRBD1|TRBJ2-2|-
CASREQGTGELFF
TGTGCCAGCAGGGAACAGGGGACCGGGGAGCTGTTTTTT
>TRBV5-1|TRBD2|TRBJ2-7|-
CASSLVPGTSGLRDEQYF
TGCGCCAGCAGCTTGGTTCCCGGGACTAGCGGCCTTCGGGACGAGCAGTACTTC
>TRBV7-9|TRBD1|TRBJ2-6|-
CASSLGTGEAGANVLTF
TGTGCCAGCAGCTTAGGGACAGGAGAGGCTGGGGCCAACGTCCTGACTTTC
>TRBV5-1|TRBD2|TRBJ2-1|-
CASSVTSGNYNEQFF
TGCGCCAGCAGCGTGACTAGCGGGAACTACAATGAGCAGTTCTTC
>TRBV28|TRBD2|TRBJ2-1|-
CASWLAGGPEQFF
TGTGCCAGTTGGTTGGCGGGAGGGCCTGAGCAGTTCTTC
>TRBV19|-|TRBJ2-4|-
CASSSLGVLAKNIQYF
TGTGCCAGTAGTTCCCTGGGAGTACTAGCCAAAAACATTCAGTACTTC
>TRBV6-6|-|TRBJ1-5|-
CASSYGGEKQPQHF
TGTGCCAGCAGTTACGGGGGGGAGAAACAGCCCCAGCATTTT
>TRBV16|-|TRBJ1-1|-
CASSQFGAGGGTEAFF
TGTGCCAGCAGCCAATTCGGGGCGGGGGGCGGCACTGAAGCTTTCTTT
>TRBV20-1|-|TRBJ1-5|few
CSASNRVINQPQHF
TGCAGTGCTAGTAACAGGGTAATCAATCAGCCCCAGCATTTT
>TRBV7-9|-|TRBJ2-2|-
CASSLTGNTGELFF
TGTGCCAGCAGCTTAACAGGGAACACCGGGGAGCTGTTTTTT
>TRBV30|TRBD1|TRBJ2-2|-
CAWDRVNTGELFF
TGTGCCTGGGACAGGGTCAACACCGGGGAGCTGTTTTTT
>TRBV27|-|TRBJ2-3|-
CASSSVLTDTQYF
TGTGCCAGCAGTTCCGTACTCACAGATACGCAGTATTTT
>TRBV6-4|TRBD1|TRBJ2-1|-
CASSDSTGFRNEQFF
TGTGCCAGCAGTGACTCGACAGGGTTCCGTAATGAGCAGTTCTTC
>TRBV25-1|TRBD1|TRBJ1-1|-
CASGQLRDRGTEAFF
TGTGCCAGCGGTCAACTAAGGGACAGAGGAACTGAAGCTTTCTTT
>TRBV13|-|TRBJ2-5|-
CASSRGAVGGETQYF
TGTGCCAGCAGCCGAGGAGCGGTGGGGGGAGAGACCCAGTACTTC
>TRBV30|TRBD1|TRBJ1-5|once
CAWSSGGMQPQHF
TGTGCCTGGAGTTCAGGGGGCATGCAGCCCCAGCATTTT
>TRBV28|TRBD1|TRBJ1-2|-
CASTSGQGSYGYTF
TGTGCCAGCACCTCGGGACAGGGGTCCTATGGCTACACCTTC